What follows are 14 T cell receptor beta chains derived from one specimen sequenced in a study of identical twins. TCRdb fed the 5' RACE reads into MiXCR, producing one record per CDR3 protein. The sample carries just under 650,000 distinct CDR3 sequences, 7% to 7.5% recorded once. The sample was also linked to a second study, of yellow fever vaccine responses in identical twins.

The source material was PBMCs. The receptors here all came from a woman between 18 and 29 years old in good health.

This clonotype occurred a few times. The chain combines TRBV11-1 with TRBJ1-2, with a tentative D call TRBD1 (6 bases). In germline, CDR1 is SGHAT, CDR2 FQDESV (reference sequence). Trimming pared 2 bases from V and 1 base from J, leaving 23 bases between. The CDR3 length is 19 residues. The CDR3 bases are TGTGCCAGCAGCTTACATCTCGGCGCCGACAGGCCGATTAACTATGGCTACACCTTC. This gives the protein CASSLHLGADRPINYGYTF.

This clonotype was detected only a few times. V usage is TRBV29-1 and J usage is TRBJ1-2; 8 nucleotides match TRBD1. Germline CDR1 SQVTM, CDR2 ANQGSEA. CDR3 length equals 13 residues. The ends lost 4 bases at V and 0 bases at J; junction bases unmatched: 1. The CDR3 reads CSVGQGPNYGYTF. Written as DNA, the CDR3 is TGCAGCGTTGGACAGGGGCCTAACTATGGCTACACCTTC.

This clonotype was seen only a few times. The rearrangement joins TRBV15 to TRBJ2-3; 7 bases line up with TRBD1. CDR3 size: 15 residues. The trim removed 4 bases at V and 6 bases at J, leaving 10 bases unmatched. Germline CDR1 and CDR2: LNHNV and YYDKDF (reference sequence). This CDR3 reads CATSTPQVGGDTQYF. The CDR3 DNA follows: TGTGCCACCAGCACGCCGCAAGTAGGGGGCGATACGCAGTATTTT.

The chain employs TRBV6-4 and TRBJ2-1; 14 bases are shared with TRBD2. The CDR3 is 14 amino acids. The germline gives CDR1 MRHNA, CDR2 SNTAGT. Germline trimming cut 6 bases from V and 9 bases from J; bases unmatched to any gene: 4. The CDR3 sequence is CASRGLAGDGEQFF. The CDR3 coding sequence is TGTGCCAGCAGGGGACTAGCGGGAGATGGTGAGCAGTTCTTC.

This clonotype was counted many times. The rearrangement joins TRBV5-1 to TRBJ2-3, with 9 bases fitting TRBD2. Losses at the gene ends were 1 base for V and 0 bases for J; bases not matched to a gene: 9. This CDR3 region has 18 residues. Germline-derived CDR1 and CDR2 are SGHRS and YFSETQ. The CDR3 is CASSLFSGLAGSTDTQYF. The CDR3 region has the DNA TGCGCCAGCAGCTTGTTCTCCGGGCTAGCGGGAAGCACAGATACGCAGTATTTT.

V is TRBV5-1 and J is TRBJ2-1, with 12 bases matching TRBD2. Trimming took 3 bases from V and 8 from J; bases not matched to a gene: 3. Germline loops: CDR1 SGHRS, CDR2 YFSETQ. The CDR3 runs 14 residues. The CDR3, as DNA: TGCGCCAGCAGCTCCGGACTAGCGGGGTATGAGCAGTTCTTC. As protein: CASSSGLAGYEQFF.

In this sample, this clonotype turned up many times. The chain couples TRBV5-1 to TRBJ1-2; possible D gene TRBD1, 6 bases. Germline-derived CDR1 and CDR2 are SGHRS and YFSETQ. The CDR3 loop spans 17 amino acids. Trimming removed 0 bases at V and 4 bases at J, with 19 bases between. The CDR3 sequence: CASSLVGGQRTAYGYTF. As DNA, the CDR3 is TGCGCCAGCAGCTTGGTTGGCGGACAGCGAACGGCCTATGGCTACACCTTC.

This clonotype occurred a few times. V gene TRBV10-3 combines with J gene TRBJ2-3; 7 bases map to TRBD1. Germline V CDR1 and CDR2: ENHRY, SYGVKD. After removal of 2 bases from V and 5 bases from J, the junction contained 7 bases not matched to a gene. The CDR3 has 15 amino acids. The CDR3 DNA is TGTGCCATCAGTGAGAACAACAGGGGCGGAGATACGCAGTATTTT. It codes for CAISENNRGGDTQYF.

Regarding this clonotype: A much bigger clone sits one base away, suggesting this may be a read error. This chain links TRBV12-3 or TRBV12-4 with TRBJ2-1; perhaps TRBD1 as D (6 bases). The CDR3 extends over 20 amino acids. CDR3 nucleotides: TGTGCCAGCAGTCCCGGGGCAGGGGCCTTTGGACCCCCTACTTACAATGAGCATTTCTTC. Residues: CASSPGAGAFGPPTYNEHFF.

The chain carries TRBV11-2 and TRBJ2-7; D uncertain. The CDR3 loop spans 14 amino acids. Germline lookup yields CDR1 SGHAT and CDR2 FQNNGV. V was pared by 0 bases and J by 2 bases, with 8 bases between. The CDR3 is CASSLEVSAYEQYF. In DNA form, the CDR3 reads TGTGCCAGCAGCTTAGAAGTCTCCGCCTACGAGCAGTACTTC.

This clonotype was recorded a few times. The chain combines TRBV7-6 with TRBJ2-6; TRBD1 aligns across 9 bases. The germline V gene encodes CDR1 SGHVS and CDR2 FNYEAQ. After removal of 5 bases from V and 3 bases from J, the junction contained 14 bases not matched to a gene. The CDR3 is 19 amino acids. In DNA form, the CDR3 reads TGTGCCAGCAGCCCACCCTACGGGACAGGGTTGTTTGGGGCCAACGTCCTGACTTTC. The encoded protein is CASSPPYGTGLFGANVLTF.

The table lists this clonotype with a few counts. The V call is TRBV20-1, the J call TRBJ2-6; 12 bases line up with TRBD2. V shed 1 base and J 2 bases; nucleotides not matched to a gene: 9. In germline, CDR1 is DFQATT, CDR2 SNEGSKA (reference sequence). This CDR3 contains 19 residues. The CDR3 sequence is CSARALTSGRGAGANVLTF. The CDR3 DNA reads TGCAGTGCTAGAGCCCTGACTAGCGGGAGAGGGGCTGGGGCCAACGTCCTGACTTTC.

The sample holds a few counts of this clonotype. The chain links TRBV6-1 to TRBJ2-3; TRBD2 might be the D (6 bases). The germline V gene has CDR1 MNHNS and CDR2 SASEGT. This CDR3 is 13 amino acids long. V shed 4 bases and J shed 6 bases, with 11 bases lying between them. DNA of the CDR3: TGTGCCAGCAGTGTTGCAGGGAGGGATACGCAGTATTTT. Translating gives CASSVAGRDTQYF.

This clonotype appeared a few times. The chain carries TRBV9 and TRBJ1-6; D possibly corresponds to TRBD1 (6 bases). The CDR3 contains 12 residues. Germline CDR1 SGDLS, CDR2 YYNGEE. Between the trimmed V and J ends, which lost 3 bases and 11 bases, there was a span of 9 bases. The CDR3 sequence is CASSADRAPLHF. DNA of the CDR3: TGTGCCAGCAGCGCGGACAGAGCACCCCTCCACTTT.